The clone carrying this TCR beta chain was counted at least ten times. The data derive from a study of blood T cell repertoires in COVID-19. V gave up 4 bases and J gave up 3 bases, with 9 bases separating them. This CDR3 has 14 amino acids. Germline-derived CDR1 and CDR2 are ENHRY and SYGVKD. Sequenced by immunoSEQ multiplex PCR; TCRdb stores in-frame clones only, minus some. This sample has nearly 85,000 clones; around 80% occur once, and the top ten carry about 15%. Sample: peripheral blood. This chain uses TRBV10-3 with TRBJ2-2, with a possible D match to TRBD1 (5 bases). The TCR sequence derives from a woman aged 55-70 years with acute or convalescent COVID-19. CDR3 nucleotide sequence: TGTGCCATCAGTGCAGGGTCGGACACCGGGGAGCTGTTTTTT. The encoded protein is CAISAGSDTGELFF.